These 10 T cell receptor beta chains came from one sample sequenced in a study of T cell responses to AZD1222 COVID-19 vaccine. The data were produced by immunoSEQ multiplex PCR, yet TCRdb's version contains in-frame clones alone and is incomplete. This table holds 99,000 or so clones, 88% found once. The material was peripheral blood, obtained on day 0 of AZD1222 vaccination. The receptors shown here come from an adult in good health.

The rearrangement links TRBV4-2 to TRBJ2-1; maybe TRBD2 (7 bases). V lost 1 base and J lost 4, with 20 bases in between. The germline V gene has CDR1 LGHNA and CDR2 YNFKEQ. The CDR3 is made up of 18 amino acids. CDR3 bases: TGTGCCAGCAGCCAAGGCCTAACTAGCGATAGGGGGTACAATGAGCAGTTCTTC. It is translated as CASSQGLTSDRGYNEQFF.

The V gene is TRBV7-2, the J gene TRBJ1-5; a possible D gene is TRBD1 (6 bases). This CDR3 has 15 amino acids. In germline, CDR1 is SGHTA, CDR2 FQGNSA. The V gene lost 5 bases and the J gene lost 3 bases, with 14 bases spanning the gap. The CDR3 DNA follows: TGTGCCAGCAGCCCCCACAGGGCCTCCAATCAGCCCCAGCATTTT. Amino acids: CASSPHRASNQPQHF.

The J gene is TRBJ1-2, the V gene TRBV28; TRBD1 aligns across 8 bases. The CDR3 consists of 14 residues. CDR1 is MDHEN and CDR2 is SYDVKM in the germline V gene. V lost 4 bases, J lost 6 bases, and 7 bases stayed unmatched. The CDR3 spells CASSSQGQGNGYTF. In DNA form, the CDR3 reads TGTGCCAGCAGTTCCCAAGGACAGGGTAATGGCTACACCTTC.

The rearrangement uses TRBV4-3 and TRBJ1-2; 7 bases align to TRBD1. CDR1 is LGHNA, CDR2 YSLEER, per germline. Trimming removed 5 bases from V and 1 base from J; junction bases left unmatched: 7. The CDR3 is 15 residues long. This CDR3 reads CASSIYRGSNYGYTF. CDR3 in DNA: TGCGCCAGCAGCATCTACAGGGGAAGTAACTATGGCTACACCTTC.

The genes are TRBV4-3 and TRBJ2-1, with TRBD2 matching over 11 bases. This CDR3 has 16 amino acids. V lost 3 bases and J lost 0; bases outside the gene matches: 1. From germline, CDR1 is LGHNA and CDR2 YSLEER. The CDR3 DNA reads as TGCGCCAGCAGCCATAGCGGGGGGGACTCCTACAATGAGCAGTTCTTC. Protein sequence: CASSHSGGDSYNEQFF.

The genes are TRBV18 and TRBJ1-2; 7 nucleotides align to TRBD1. V trimming: 2 bases; J trimming: 4 bases; junction bases outside the gene matches: 7. The V gene's germline CDR1 is KGHSH and CDR2 LQKENI. The CDR3 has 15 residues. Here the CDR3 DNA reads TGTGCCAGCTCACCAGGGGACAGTGCTTTCTATGGCTACACCTTC. Amino acids: CASSPGDSAFYGYTF.

The chain links TRBV24-1 to TRBJ1-4; unclear D gene. The CDR3 loop spans 15 amino acids. Germline lookup yields CDR1 KGHDR and CDR2 SFDVKD. V lost 11 bases, J lost 3 bases, and 18 bases lay in between. This chain's CDR3 is CAILRRPASNEKLFF. The DNA for the CDR3 is TGTGCCATTTTACGTCGTCCAGCCTCTAATGAAAAACTGTTTTTT.

In its sample, this clone was seen once. The chain has TRBV10-3 and TRBJ2-5; 14 nucleotides line up with TRBD2. Losses at the gene ends were 4 bases for V and 5 bases for J; bases not matched to a gene: 6. In germline, CDR1 is ENHRY, CDR2 SYGVKD. The CDR3 is 16 amino acids. The CDR3 DNA sequence: TGTGCCATCAGTGGACTAGCGGGGGGGCCCGTCGAGACCCAGTACTTC. Amino acid sequence: CAISGLAGGPVETQYF.

V is TRBV7-2 and J is TRBJ2-7; D unresolved. Germline lookup yields CDR1 SGHTA and CDR2 FQGNSA. The CDR3 is made up of 14 amino acids. V was pared by 0 bases and J by 3 bases, with 9 bases between. The DNA for the CDR3 is TGTGCCAGCAGCTTAGCTCTGCTCAACTACGAGCAGTACTTC. Its protein is CASSLALLNYEQYF.

The chain recombines TRBV18 with TRBJ2-7, with 8 bases fitting TRBD2. V shed 3 bases, J shed 2 bases, and the junction held 6 bases outside the gene matches. There are 15 residues in the CDR3. Germline V gives CDR1 KGHSH, CDR2 LQKENI. The CDR3 sequence: CASSPFSGGAYEQYF. The CDR3 coding sequence is TGTGCCAGCTCACCCTTTTCCGGGGGGGCCTACGAGCAGTACTTC. Full variable domain (rest looked up from reference TRBV18 and TRBJ2-7): NAGVMQNPRHLVRRRGQEARLRCSPMKGHSHVYWYRQLPEEGLKFMVYLQKENIIDESGMPKERFSAEFPKEGPSILRIQQVVRGDSAAYFCASSPFSGGAYEQYFGPGTRLTVT.